This TCR beta chain was observed in a study of shared clonotypes between healthy human individuals. This clone was detected only once. The antigen is not known. For sorted subsets, approximately 0.2 ug DNA per replicate equaled about 30,000 T cell genomes. Sequencing was performed with immunoSEQ multiplex PCR; in TCRdb, only in-frame clones are kept and a portion is missing. The repertoire includes approximately 710,000 clones, around 90% of them detected once, and around a third sits in the top ten. Whole-study findings and limits: The naive CD4 repertoires of several donors were compared, and 5% to 6.5% of clonotypes were shared.

The V gene's germline CDR1 is MNHEY and CDR2 SMNVEV (reference sequence). The J segment lost 7 bases and the V segment lost 5 bases, leaving 5 bases of the junction unmatched. CDR3 length equals 14 residues. The receptor comes from a man between 18 and 35 years old in good health. Some clones in this sample may be carry-over from other donors' samples. Sequences were obtained from memory CD8+ T cells from PBMCs. Subset specified: CD45RO+ cells pooled with CCR7-negative TemRA cells. The chain couples TRBV27 to TRBJ2-1; 10 nucleotides line up with TRBD2. CDR3 sequence (DNA): TGTGCCAGCAGTGCCGCTAGCGGGGGTAATGAGCAGTTCTTC. It specifies CASSAASGGNEQFF.